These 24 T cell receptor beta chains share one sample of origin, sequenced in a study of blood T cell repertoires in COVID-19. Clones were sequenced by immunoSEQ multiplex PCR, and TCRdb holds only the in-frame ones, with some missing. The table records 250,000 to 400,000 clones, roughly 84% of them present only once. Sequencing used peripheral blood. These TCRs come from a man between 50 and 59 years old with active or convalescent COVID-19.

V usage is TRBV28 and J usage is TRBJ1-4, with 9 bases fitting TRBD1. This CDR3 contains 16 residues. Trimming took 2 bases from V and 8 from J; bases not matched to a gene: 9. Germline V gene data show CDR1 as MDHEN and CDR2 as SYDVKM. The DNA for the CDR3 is TGTGCCAGCAGTTTAGGAGTGACAGGGGGAAGGGAAAAACTGTTTTTT. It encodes CASSLGVTGGREKLFF.

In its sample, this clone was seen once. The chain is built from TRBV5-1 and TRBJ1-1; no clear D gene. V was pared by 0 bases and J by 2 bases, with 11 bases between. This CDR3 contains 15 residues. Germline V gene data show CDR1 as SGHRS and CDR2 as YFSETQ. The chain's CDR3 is CASSLVSGVNTEAFF. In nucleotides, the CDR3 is TGCGCCAGCAGCTTGGTGTCCGGGGTTAACACTGAAGCTTTCTTT.

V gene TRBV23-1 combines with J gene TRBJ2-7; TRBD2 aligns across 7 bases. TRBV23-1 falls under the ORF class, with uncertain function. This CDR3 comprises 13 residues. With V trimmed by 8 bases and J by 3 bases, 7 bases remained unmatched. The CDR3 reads CASWEGQFYEQYF. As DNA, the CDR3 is TGCGCCAGCTGGGAGGGGCAGTTCTACGAGCAGTACTTC.

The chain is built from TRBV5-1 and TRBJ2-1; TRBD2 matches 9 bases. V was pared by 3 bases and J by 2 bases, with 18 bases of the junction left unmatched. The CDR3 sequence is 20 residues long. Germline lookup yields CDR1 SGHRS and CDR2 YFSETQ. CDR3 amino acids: CASSWVGEASGTAAYNEQFF. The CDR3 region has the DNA TGCGCCAGCAGCTGGGTGGGGGAGGCTAGCGGGACTGCTGCCTACAATGAGCAGTTCTTC.

The CDR3: CASSSTGGNEQFF. CDR3 nucleotide sequence: TGCGCCAGCAGCAGTACAGGGGGCAATGAGCAGTTCTTC. The chain uses TRBV5-1 and TRBJ2-1; 8 positions match TRBD1. The CDR3 length is 13 residues. The germline CDR1 and CDR2 sequences are SGHRS and YFSETQ. V was pared by 4 bases and J by 6 bases, with 3 bases of the junction left unmatched.

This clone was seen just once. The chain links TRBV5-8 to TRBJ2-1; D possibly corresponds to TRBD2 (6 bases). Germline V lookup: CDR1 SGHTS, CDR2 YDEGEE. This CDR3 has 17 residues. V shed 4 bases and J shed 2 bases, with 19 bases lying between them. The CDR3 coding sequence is TGTGCCAGCAGCGCGGAACGAGGAGGGGAGGCCTACAATGAGCAGTTCTTC. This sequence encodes CASSAERGGEAYNEQFF.

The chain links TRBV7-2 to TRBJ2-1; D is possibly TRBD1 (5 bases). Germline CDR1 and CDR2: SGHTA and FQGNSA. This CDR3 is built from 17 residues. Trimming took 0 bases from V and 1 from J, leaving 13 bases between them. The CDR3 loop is CASSLASGHSSYNEQFF. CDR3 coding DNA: TGTGCCAGCAGCTTAGCGTCAGGGCATAGTTCCTACAATGAGCAGTTCTTC.

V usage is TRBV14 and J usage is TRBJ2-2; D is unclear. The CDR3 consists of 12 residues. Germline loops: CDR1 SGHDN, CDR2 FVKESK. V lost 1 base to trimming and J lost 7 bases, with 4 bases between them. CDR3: CASSQGGGELFF. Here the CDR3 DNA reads TGTGCCAGCAGCCAAGGCGGCGGGGAGCTGTTTTTT.

CDR3 nucleotide sequence: TGTGCCAGCAGTGAAATGGCTTGGACTAGCGGGGACCACGAGCAGTACTTC. Its protein product is CASSEMAWTSGDHEQYF. This chain joins TRBV6-1 and TRBJ2-7, with 12 positions matching TRBD2. V lost 2 bases and J lost 5; bases outside the gene matches: 10. The CDR3 is 17 amino acids. Germline values: CDR1 MNHNS, CDR2 SASEGT.

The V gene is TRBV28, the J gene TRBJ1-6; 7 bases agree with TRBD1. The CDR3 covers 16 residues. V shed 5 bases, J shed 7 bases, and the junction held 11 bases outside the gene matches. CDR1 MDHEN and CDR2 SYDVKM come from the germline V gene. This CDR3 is CASSTRTGQLNSPLHF. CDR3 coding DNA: TGTGCCAGCAGTACCCGGACAGGCCAGTTAAATTCACCCCTCCACTTT.

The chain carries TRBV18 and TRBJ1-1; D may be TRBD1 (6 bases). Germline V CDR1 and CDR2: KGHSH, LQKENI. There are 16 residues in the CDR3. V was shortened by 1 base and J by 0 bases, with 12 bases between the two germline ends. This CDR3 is CASSPRAGAMNTEAFF. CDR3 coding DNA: TGTGCCAGCTCACCACGGGCAGGGGCGATGAACACTGAAGCTTTCTTT.

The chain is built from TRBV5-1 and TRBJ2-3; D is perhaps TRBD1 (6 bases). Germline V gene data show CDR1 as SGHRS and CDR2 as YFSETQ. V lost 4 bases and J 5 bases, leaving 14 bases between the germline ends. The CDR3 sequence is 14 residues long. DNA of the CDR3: TGCGCCAGCAGCGTCCACGACAGGAGAGATACGCAGTATTTT. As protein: CASSVHDRRDTQYF. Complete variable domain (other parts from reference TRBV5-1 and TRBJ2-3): KAGVTQTPRYLIKTRGQQVTLSCSPISGHRSVSWYQQTPGQGLQFLFEYFSETQRNKGNFPGRFSGRQFSNSRSEMNVSTLELGDSALYLCASSVHDRRDTQYFGPGTRLTVL.

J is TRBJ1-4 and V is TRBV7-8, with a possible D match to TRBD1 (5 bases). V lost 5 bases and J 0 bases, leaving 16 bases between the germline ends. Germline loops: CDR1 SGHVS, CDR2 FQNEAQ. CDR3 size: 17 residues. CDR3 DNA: TGTGCCAGCAGCCGAATCTCAGGGCCGGCAACTAATGAAAAACTGTTTTTT. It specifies CASSRISGPATNEKLFF.

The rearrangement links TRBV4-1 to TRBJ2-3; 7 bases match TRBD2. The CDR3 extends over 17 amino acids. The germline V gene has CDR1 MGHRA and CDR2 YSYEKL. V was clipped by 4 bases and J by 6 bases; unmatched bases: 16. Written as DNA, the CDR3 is TGCGCCAGCAGCCGCCTTGGGGGGGGTCCAGGGATTGATACGCAGTATTTT. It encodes CASSRLGGGPGIDTQYF.

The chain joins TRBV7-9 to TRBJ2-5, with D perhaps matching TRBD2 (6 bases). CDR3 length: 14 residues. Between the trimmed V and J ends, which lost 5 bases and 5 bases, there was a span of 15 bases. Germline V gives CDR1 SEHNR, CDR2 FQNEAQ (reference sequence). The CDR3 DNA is TGTGCCAGCAGCACCAGCCCGGGGGTGGAGACCCAGTACTTC. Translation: CASSTSPGVETQYF.

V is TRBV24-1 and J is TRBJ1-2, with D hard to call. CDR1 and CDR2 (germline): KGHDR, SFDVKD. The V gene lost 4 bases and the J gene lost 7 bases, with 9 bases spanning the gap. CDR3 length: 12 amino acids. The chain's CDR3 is CATSDGLTGYTF. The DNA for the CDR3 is TGTGCCACCAGTGACGGACTAACTGGCTACACCTTC.

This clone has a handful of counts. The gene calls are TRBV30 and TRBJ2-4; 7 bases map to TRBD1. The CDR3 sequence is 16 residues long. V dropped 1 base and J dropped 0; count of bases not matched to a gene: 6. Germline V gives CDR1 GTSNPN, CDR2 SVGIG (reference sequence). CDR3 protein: CAWSAGTVLAKNIQYF. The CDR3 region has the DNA TGTGCCTGGAGTGCCGGGACAGTCCTAGCCAAAAACATTCAGTACTTC.

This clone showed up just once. DNA for the CDR3: TGTGCCAGCAGCTTGGATGCTAGCGGGCACAATGAGCAGTTCTTC. Amino acid sequence: CASSLDASGHNEQFF. This chain links TRBV5-4 with TRBJ2-1, with 8 bases aligning to TRBD2. V shed 0 bases, J shed 5 bases, and the junction held 4 bases outside the gene matches. The CDR3 consists of 15 residues. Per germline, CDR1 SGHNT and CDR2 YYREEE (reference sequence).

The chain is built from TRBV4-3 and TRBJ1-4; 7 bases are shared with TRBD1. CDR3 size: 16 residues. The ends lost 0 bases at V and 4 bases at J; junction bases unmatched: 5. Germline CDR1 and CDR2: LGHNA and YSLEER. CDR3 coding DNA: TGCGCCAGCAGCCAAGATTTTTACAGGGGTAATGAAAAACTGTTTTTT. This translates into CASSQDFYRGNEKLFF.

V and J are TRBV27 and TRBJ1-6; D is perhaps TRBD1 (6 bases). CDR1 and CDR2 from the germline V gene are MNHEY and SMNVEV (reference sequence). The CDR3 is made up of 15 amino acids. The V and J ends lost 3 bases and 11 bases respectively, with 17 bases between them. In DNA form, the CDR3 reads TGTGCCAGCAGTTTTCCTCCGGGACAAGGAGCACCCCTCCACTTT. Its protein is CASSFPPGQGAPLHF.

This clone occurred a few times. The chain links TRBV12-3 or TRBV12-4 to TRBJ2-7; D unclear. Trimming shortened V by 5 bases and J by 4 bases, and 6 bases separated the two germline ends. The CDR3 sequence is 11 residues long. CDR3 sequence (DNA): TGTGCCAGCAGTAAACAATACGAGCAGTACTTC. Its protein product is CASSKQYEQYF.

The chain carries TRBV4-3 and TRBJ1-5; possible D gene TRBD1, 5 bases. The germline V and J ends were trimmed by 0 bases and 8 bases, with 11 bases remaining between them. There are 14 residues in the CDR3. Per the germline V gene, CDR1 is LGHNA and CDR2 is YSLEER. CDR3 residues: CASSQDERGEPQHF. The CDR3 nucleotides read TGCGCCAGCAGCCAAGATGAGCGGGGGGAGCCCCAGCATTTT.

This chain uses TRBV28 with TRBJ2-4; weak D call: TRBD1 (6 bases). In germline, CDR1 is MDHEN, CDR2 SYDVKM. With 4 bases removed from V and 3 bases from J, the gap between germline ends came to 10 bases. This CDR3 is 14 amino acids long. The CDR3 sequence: CASSSQGHKNIQYF. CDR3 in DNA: TGTGCCAGCAGTTCTCAGGGACACAAAAACATTCAGTACTTC.

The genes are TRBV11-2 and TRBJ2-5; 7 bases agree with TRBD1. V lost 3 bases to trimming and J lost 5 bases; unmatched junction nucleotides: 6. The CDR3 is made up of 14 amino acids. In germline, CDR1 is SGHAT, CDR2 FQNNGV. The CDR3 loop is CASSFDRVGETQYF. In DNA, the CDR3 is TGTGCCAGCAGCTTTGACAGGGTGGGGGAGACCCAGTACTTC.